This paragraph covers one TCR beta chain sequence. A single base separates this from a much larger clone, so it may be a read error. Primed by a sample-barcoded 5' primer and a J-beta primer mix, a second PCR proceeded for roughly 7 to 12 cycles. From the 5' RACE reads, TCRdb called clonotypes with MiXCR, one entry per CDR3 protein. The top ten hold about 18% of the sample, which has more than 800,000 distinct CDR3 sequences, 25% to 35% seen once. This sample was included in a study of blood T cells in healthy people across ages. Germline assignment: CDR1 LNHNV and CDR2 YYDKDF (reference sequence). The CDR3 is made up of 17 amino acids.

The sequence was obtained from a woman of 80 years or more in good health. Sequencing input: blood. The chain recombines TRBV15 with TRBJ2-5; TRBD1 matches at 9 bases. CDR3 region: CATSRHSWDREVETPYF. CDR3 nucleotides: TGTGCCACCAGCAGGCACTCCTGGGACAGGGAGGTAGAGACCCCGTACTTC.